This T cell receptor (beta chain) came from a study of shared clonotypes between healthy human individuals. Overall study results and limits: The study found lower generation probabilities in non-shared clonotypes than in those shared by all four donors. The study found 4.5% to 6% of naive CD4 clonotypes shared across four donors. Sampling involved blood alone; tissue repertoires likely differ.

Authors' data handling: Without quality scores, immunoSEQ junctional reads could not be filtered like full-length reads. Clones were read by immunoSEQ multiplex PCR, and TCRdb kept only the in-frame ones, dropping some. That table is the source of V, J and clone size, and D and trimming were worked out from the DNA. The top ten hold 0.3% to 0.35% of the sample, which has roughly 570,000 clones, 98% seen once. On this clone itself: The antigen remains undetermined. One end of the junction varies from germline; a read error may be responsible.

Naive CD8 cells, CD45RO-negative and positively selected for CCR7, excluded terminally differentiated effector memory CD45RA+ cells. The sequenced sample consisted of naive CD8+ T cells sorted from blood. The source is a man aged 25-45 years in good health.

The DNA of the CDR3 is TGTGCTAGCAGCTTACGACTTACCGGGGAGCTGTTTTTT. It is translated as CASSLRLTGELFF. The chain links TRBV7-7 to TRBJ2-2; D ambiguous. The CDR3 loop spans 13 amino acids. Germline V CDR1 and CDR2: SSHAT, FNYEAQ (reference sequence).